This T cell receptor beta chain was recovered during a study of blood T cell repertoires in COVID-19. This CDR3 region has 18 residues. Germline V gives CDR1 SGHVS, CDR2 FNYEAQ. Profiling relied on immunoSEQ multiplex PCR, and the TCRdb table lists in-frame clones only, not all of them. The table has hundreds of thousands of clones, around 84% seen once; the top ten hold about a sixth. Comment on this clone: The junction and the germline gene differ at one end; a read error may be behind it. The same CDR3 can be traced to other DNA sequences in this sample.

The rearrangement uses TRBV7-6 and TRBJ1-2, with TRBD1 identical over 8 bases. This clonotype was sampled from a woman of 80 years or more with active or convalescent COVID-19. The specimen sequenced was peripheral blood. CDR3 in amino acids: CASSLAQSTGVINYGYTF. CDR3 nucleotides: TGTGCCAGCAGCTTAGCGCAATCGACAGGGGTTATTAACTATGGCTACACTTTC.